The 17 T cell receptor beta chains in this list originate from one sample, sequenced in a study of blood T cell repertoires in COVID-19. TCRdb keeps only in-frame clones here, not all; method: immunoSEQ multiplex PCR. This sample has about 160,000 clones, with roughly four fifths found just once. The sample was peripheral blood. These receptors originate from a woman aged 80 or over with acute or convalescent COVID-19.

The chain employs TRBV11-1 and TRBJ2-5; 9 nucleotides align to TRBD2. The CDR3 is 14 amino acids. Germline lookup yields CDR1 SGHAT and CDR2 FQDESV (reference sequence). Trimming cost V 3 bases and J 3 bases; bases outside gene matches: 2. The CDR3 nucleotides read TGTGCCAGCAGCTTTAGCGGGGGAAAAGAGACCCAGTACTTC. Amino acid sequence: CASSFSGGKETQYF.

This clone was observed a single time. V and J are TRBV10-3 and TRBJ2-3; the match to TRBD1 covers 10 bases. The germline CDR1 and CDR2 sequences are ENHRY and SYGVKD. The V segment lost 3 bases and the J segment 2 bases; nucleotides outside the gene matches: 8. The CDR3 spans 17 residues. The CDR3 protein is CAISEYPTGGNTDTQYF. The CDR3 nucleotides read TGTGCCATCAGTGAATATCCGACAGGGGGCAACACAGATACGCAGTATTTT.

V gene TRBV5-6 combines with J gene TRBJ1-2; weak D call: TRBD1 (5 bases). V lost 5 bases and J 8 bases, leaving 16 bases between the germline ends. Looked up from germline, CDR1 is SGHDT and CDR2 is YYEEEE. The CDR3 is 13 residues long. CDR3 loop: CASRVVGLGGYTF. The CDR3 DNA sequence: TGTGCCAGCAGGGTCGTGGGGCTCGGCGGCTACACCTTC.

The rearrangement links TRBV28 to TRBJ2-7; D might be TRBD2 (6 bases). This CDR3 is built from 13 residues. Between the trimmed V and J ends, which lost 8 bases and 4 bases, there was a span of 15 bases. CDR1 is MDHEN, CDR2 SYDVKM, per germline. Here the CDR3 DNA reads TGTGCCAGCGGCCCGGGAGATCGGTACGAGCAGTACTTC. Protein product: CASGPGDRYEQYF.

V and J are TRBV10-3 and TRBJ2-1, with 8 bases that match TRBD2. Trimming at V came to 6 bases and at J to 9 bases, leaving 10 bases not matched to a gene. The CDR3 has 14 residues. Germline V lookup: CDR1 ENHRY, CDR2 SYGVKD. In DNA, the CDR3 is TGTGCCATCAGCCAACCGGGGGGGGTAGTTGAGCAGTTCTTC. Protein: CAISQPGGVVEQFF.

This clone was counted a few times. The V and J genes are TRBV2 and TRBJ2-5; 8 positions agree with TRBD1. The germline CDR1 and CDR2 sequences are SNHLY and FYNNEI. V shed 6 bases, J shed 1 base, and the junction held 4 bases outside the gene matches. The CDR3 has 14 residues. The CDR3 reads CASRSGTGQETQYF. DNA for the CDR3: TGTGCCAGCAGGTCAGGGACAGGCCAAGAGACCCAGTACTTC.

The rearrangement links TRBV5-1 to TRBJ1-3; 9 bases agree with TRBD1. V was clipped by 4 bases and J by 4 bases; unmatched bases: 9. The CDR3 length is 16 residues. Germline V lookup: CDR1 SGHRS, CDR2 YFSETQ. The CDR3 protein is CASSPWDRARGNTIYF. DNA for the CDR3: TGCGCCAGCAGCCCTTGGGACAGGGCAAGAGGAAACACCATATATTTT.

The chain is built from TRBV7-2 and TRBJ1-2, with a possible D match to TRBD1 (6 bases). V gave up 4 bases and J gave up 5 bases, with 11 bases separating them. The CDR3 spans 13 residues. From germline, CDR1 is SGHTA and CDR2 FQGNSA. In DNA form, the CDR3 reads TGTGCCAGCAGCTCCCAGGGGCCATATGGCTACACCTTC. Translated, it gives CASSSQGPYGYTF. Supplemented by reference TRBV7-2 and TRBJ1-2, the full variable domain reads GAGVSQSPSNKVTEKGKDVELRCDPISGHTALYWYRQSLGQGLEFLIYFQGNSAPDKSGLPSDRFSAERTGGSVSTLTIQRTQQEDSAVYLCASSSQGPYGYTFGSGTRLTVV.

Written as DNA, the CDR3 is TGTGCCACCAGTGAGCCAGCGGGGGAGGTAGATACGCAGTATTTT. This encodes CATSEPAGEVDTQYF. V and J are TRBV24-1 and TRBJ2-3, with TRBD2 matching 8 bases. From germline, CDR1 is KGHDR and CDR2 SFDVKD. With V trimmed by 4 bases and J by 5 bases, 7 bases remained unmatched. The CDR3 is 15 amino acids.

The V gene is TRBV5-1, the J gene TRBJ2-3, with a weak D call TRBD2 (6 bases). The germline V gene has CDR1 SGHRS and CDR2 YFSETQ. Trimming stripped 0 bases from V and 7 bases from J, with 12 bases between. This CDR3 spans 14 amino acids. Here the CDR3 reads CASSLGGTGNTQYF. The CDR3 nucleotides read TGCGCCAGCAGCTTGGGCGGGACGGGAAATACGCAGTATTTT.

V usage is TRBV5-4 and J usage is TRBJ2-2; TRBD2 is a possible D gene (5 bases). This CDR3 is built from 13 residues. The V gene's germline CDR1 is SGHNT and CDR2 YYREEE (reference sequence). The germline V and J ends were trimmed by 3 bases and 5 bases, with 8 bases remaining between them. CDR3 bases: TGTGCCAGCAGCTCACGGGGAACCGGGGAGCTGTTTTTT. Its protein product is CASSSRGTGELFF.

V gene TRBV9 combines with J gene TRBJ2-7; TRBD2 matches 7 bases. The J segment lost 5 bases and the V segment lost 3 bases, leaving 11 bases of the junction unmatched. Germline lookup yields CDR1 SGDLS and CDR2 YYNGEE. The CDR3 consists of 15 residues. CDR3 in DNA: TGTGCCAGCAGCGGTTTAGGACTAGAGTCCCACGAGCAGTACTTC. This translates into CASSGLGLESHEQYF.

The CDR3 reads CATSGLTSGSLSWDTQYF. CDR3 DNA sequence: TGTGCCACCAGTGGCCTTACGAGCGGGAGCTTATCCTGGGATACGCAGTATTTT. The V call is TRBV24-1, the J call TRBJ2-3, with TRBD2 matching 8 bases. This CDR3 region has 18 residues. Trimming removed 5 bases from V and 6 bases from J; junction bases left unmatched: 18. Germline V gene sequence: CDR1 KGHDR, CDR2 SFDVKD.

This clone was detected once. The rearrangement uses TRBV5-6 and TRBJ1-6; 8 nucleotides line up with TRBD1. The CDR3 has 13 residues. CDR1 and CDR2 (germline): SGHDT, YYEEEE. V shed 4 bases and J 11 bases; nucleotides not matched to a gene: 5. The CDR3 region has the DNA TGTGCCAGCAGCGTGGACAGGGCAACACCCCTCCACTTT. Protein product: CASSVDRATPLHF.

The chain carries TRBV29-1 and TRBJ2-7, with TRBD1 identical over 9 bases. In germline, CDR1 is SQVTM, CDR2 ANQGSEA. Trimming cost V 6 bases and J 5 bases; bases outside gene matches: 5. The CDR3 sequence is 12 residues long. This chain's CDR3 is CSVRQGVHEQYF. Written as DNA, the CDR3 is TGCAGCGTGAGACAGGGGGTCCACGAGCAGTACTTC.

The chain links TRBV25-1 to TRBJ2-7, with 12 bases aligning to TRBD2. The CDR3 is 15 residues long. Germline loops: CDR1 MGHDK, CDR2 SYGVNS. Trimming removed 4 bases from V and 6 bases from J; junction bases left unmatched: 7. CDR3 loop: CASSVPGLAGGEQYF. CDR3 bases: TGTGCCAGCAGTGTCCCGGGACTAGCGGGCGGCGAGCAGTACTTC.

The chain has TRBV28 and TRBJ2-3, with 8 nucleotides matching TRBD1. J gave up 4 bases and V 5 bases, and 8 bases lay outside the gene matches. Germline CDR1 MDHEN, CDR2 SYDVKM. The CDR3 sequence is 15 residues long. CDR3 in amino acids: CASSHDRGSADTQYF. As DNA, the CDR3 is TGTGCCAGCAGTCACGACAGGGGCTCCGCAGATACGCAGTATTTT.